This T cell receptor beta chain was observed in a study of cytomegalovirus exposure and HLA in healthy donors. At the level of the study: Genotyping showed around 81% of about 370 donors falling in the Caucasian-associated ancestry cluster. Findings of the study overall: Confirmation in vitro established that a few CMV-associated chains were specific for CMV antigens.

The CDR3 is 14 residues long. Germline V gene sequence: CDR1 MNHNS, CDR2 SASEGT. After removal of 1 base from V and 3 bases from J, the junction contained 1 base not matched to a gene. To note about this clone: Its antigen is as yet unknown.

PCR used 60 Vbeta primers and 13 Jbeta primers. The protocol was immunoSEQ multiplex PCR, while the TCRdb copy is restricted to in-frame clones and leaves out a portion. The repertoire includes 100,000 to 150,000 clones, about two thirds of them detected once, and about 2.6% sits in the top ten. The V gene is TRBV6-1, the J gene TRBJ1-2, with 8 positions matching TRBD1. The sequence was obtained from a human donor in good health. The specimen sequenced was PBMCs. Here the CDR3 DNA reads TGTGCCAGCAGTGAAGGACAGGGGCACTATGGCTACACCTTC. This encodes CASSEGQGHYGYTF.